These T cell receptor beta chains were read from a single sample in a study of vaccination effects on CD4 cells after COVID-19. The method was immunoSEQ multiplex PCR; TCRdb's version includes in-frame clones alone and lacks a portion of them. The sample lists 55,000 to 75,000 clones, 76% seen once, with around 2.8% in the top ten. For these receptors, no antigen is known. The sequenced sample was CD4+ T cells from PBMCs cultured with HCoV-NL63 spike peptides, obtained before COVID-19 vaccination. These receptor sequences come from a human donor who received a COVID-19 vaccine. The CDR3 runs from the conserved cysteine through the conserved F or W. Fields, in order: V gene, J gene, clone size, D gene, CDR3 protein, CDR3 DNA. The D gene is left open where the match is weak. A clone size is listed for some rows: how often the clone was seen (once, few, many), or a class if it is expanded.

TRBV14	TRBJ1-2	few	-	CASSRLSGVDGYTF	TGTGCCAGCAGCCGCCTCTCAGGGGTCGATGGCTACACCTTC
TRBV6-2/TRBV6-3	TRBJ2-1	-	TRBD2	CASSYATSEYNEQFF	TGTGCCAGCAGTTATGCGACTAGCGAGTACAATGAGCAGTTCTTC
TRBV27	TRBJ2-2	-	-	CASKIRGTGELFF	TGTGCCAGCAAGATAAGGGGCACCGGGGAGCTGTTTTTT
TRBV14	TRBJ1-1	-	-	CASSGVNTEAFF	TGTGCCAGCAGCGGGGTGAACACTGAAGCTTTCTTT
TRBV24-1	TRBJ2-3	-	TRBD2	CATQAGAYRDTQYF	TGTGCCACCCAAGCGGGGGCCTACCGCGATACGCAGTATTTT
TRBV18	TRBJ1-4	-	TRBD1	CASSPNRGPNEKLFF	TGTGCCAGCTCGCCTAACAGGGGGCCTAATGAAAAACTGTTTTTT
TRBV5-1	TRBJ2-1	-	-	CASTLLGGGPIEQFF	TGCGCCAGCACCTTATTAGGGGGGGGGCCGATTGAGCAGTTCTTC
TRBV3-1/TRBV3-2	TRBJ1-1	few	-	CASSQVGLNTEAFF	TGTGCCAGCAGCCAAGTCGGTCTGAACACTGAAGCTTTCTTT
TRBV6-2/TRBV6-3	TRBJ2-6	-	-	CASSLTASGANVLTF	TGTGCCAGCAGTTTGACAGCTTCTGGGGCCAACGTCCTGACTTTC
TRBV11-1	TRBJ2-2	-	-	CASSLSRGRNTGELFF	TGTGCCAGCAGCTTGTCCAGGGGTAGGAACACCGGGGAGCTGTTTTTT
TRBV2	TRBJ2-2	few	-	CASSEWQANTGELFF	TGTGCCAGCAGTGAATGGCAGGCCAACACCGGGGAGCTGTTTTTT
TRBV10-1	TRBJ2-3	once	TRBD1	CASGSGGASDTQYF	TGCGCCAGCGGATCAGGGGGCGCTTCAGATACGCAGTATTTT
TRBV19	TRBJ1-6	once	-	CASSSRTFYEGEYNSPLHF	TGTGCCAGTAGCTCCAGAACATTCTACGAGGGGGAATATAATTCACCCCTCCACTTT
TRBV24-1	TRBJ1-2	-	TRBD1	CATSRDRADGYTF	TGTGCCACCAGTAGGGACAGGGCTGATGGCTACACCTTC
TRBV5-4	TRBJ2-2	few	-	CASSTGGGPGELFF	TGTGCCAGCAGTACCGGCGGAGGCCCCGGGGAGCTGTTTTTT
TRBV12-5	TRBJ1-3	-	TRBD1	CASGPDRLSGNTIYF	TGTGCTAGTGGCCCGGACAGGCTCTCTGGAAACACCATATATTTT
TRBV7-2	TRBJ2-5	-	TRBD2	CASSLGLAGGVVETQYF	TGTGCCAGCAGCCTGGGACTAGCGGGGGGGGTGGTCGAGACCCAGTACTTC
TRBV11-2	TRBJ2-1	-	-	CASSLSDNEQFF	TGTGCCAGCAGCTTGAGTGACAATGAGCAGTTCTTC
TRBV20-1	TRBJ2-3	once	TRBD2	CSASYAGGVFLDTQYF	TGCAGTGCTAGTTACGCGGGGGGGGTCTTTTTGGATACGCAGTATTTT
TRBV5-4	TRBJ2-5	-	-	CASSFSGIQETQYF	TGTGCCAGCAGCTTTTCCGGAATACAAGAGACCCAGTACTTC
TRBV7-2	TRBJ2-3	-	-	CASSLRTAADTQYF	TGTGCCAGCAGCTTACGAACCGCGGCAGATACGCAGTATTTT
TRBV28	TRBJ2-5	-	-	CASSYTSPETQYF	TGTGCCAGCAGTTACACTAGCCCAGAGACCCAGTACTTC
TRBV11-2	TRBJ1-2	-	-	CASSLPGSANYGYTF	TGTGCCAGCAGCTTACCGGGTTCGGCTAACTATGGCTACACCTTC
TRBV5-1	TRBJ2-5	-	-	CASTTGAGKETQYF	TGCGCCAGCACCACTGGCGCAGGTAAGGAGACCCAGTACTTC
TRBV27	TRBJ2-1	-	TRBD1	CASSLRQGDEQFF	TGTGCCAGCAGTTTACGACAGGGGGATGAGCAGTTCTTC
TRBV19	TRBJ2-1	-	TRBD1	CASSQTGTGQYEQFF	TGTGCCAGTTCCCAGACCGGGACAGGGCAATATGAGCAGTTCTTC
TRBV20-1	TRBJ2-2	few	TRBD2	CSASLAGDTGELFF	TGCAGTGCTAGTCTAGCGGGGGACACCGGGGAGCTGTTTTTT
TRBV3-1/TRBV3-2	TRBJ1-4	-	-	CASSPGLGNEKLFF	TGTGCCAGCAGCCCGGGCCTAGGGAATGAAAAACTGTTTTTT
TRBV7-9	TRBJ2-1	few	-	CASSLFRGGNEQFF	TGTGCCAGCAGCTTATTCCGGGGCGGCAATGAGCAGTTCTTC
TRBV2	TRBJ2-2	medium-sized	TRBD1	CASRDRGSAGELFF	TGTGCCAGCAGGGACAGGGGATCGGCCGGGGAGCTGTTTTTT
TRBV6-2/TRBV6-3	TRBJ1-1	-	-	CASRPQGRKNTEAFF	TGTGCCAGCAGGCCTCAGGGGAGGAAGAACACTGAAGCTTTCTTT
TRBV12-5	TRBJ1-6	-	-	CASGLSENSPLHF	TGTGCTAGTGGTTTGTCGGAGAATTCACCCCTCCACTTT
TRBV7-9	TRBJ2-5	once	-	CASSFSSQETQYF	TGTGCCAGCAGCTTTAGCTCTCAAGAGACCCAGTACTTC
TRBV4-1	TRBJ2-3	-	TRBD2	CASSQRGTSGGRSTDTQYF	TGCGCCAGCAGCCAACGAGGGACTAGCGGGGGCCGTAGCACAGATACGCAGTATTTT
TRBV2	TRBJ2-3	-	-	CASRMQGDTQYF	TGTGCCAGCAGGATGCAGGGAGATACGCAGTATTTT
TRBV6-6	TRBJ2-1	few	TRBD1	CASSRGRLYNEQFF	TGTGCCAGCAGCAGGGGGCGGCTTTACAATGAGCAGTTCTTC
TRBV11-2	TRBJ2-3	-	TRBD2	CASSQGTSGGGTDTQYF	TGTGCCAGCAGCCAAGGGACTAGCGGGGGGGGCACAGATACGCAGTATTTT
TRBV9	TRBJ2-1	once	TRBD2	CASSVGTSGGDYNEQFF	TGTGCCAGCAGCGTAGGGACTAGCGGGGGCGACTACAATGAGCAGTTCTTC
TRBV7-3	TRBJ1-2	-	-	CASSLNPWISGYTF	TGTGCCAGCAGCTTAAATCCTTGGATTTCGGGCTACACCTTC
TRBV12-3/TRBV12-4	TRBJ1-2	once	-	CASSFAGNYGYTF	TGTGCCAGCAGTTTCGCAGGGAACTATGGCTACACCTTC
TRBV6-5	TRBJ1-1	few	-	CASLPVPGNTEAFF	TGTGCCAGCCTTCCGGTGCCGGGGAACACTGAAGCTTTCTTT
TRBV7-9	TRBJ2-6	few	-	CASSPSGANVLTF	TGTGCCAGCAGCCCTTCTGGGGCCAACGTCCTGACTTTC
TRBV10-3	TRBJ1-5	-	-	CAISEGYSNQPQHF	TGTGCCATCAGTGAGGGCTATAGCAATCAGCCCCAGCATTTT
TRBV10-3	TRBJ1-1	-	TRBD1	CATNGGGTANTEAFF	TGTGCCACCAACGGGGGGGGGACAGCCAACACTGAAGCTTTCTTT
TRBV2	TRBJ1-6	-	-	CASRAQADSPLHF	TGTGCCAGCCGGGCCCAAGCCGATTCACCCCTCCACTTT
TRBV3-1/TRBV3-2	TRBJ2-5	-	TRBD2	CASSQDFGGRETQYF	TGTGCCAGCAGCCAAGATTTCGGGGGGAGGGAGACCCAGTACTTC